Presented here are 23 T cell receptor beta chains from one specimen sequenced in a study of cytomegalovirus exposure and HLA in healthy donors. PCR was performed using 60 Vbeta and 13 Jbeta primers. Assay: immunoSEQ multiplex PCR; the TCRdb copy retains only in-frame clones and omits some. The data show under 150,000 clones, about 79% seen once. Source material: PBMCs. The receptor source for this set is a woman aged 25 to 39 in good health and CMV-seronegative.

The chain couples TRBV19 to TRBJ1-5; D might be TRBD1 (6 bases). This CDR3 region has 16 residues. V shed 6 bases and J shed 4 bases, with 19 bases lying between them. The germline V gene encodes CDR1 LNHDA and CDR2 SQIVND (reference sequence). The CDR3 loop reads CASRALVGALNQPQHF. As DNA, the CDR3 is TGTGCCAGTAGGGCCTTAGTGGGGGCCTTAAATCAGCCCCAGCATTTT.

The chain uses TRBV30 and TRBJ1-5; D gene uncertain. The CDR3 is 13 residues long. V was pared by 3 bases and J by 0 bases, with 6 bases between. CDR1 GTSNPN and CDR2 SVGIG come from the germline V gene (reference sequence). The CDR3 DNA reads TGTGCCTGGAGCCAGGATAGCAATCAGCCCCAGCATTTT. Protein product: CAWSQDSNQPQHF.

The V call is TRBV11-2, the J call TRBJ1-1; D gene uncertain. Germline-derived CDR1 and CDR2 are SGHAT and FQNNGV. V lost 0 bases to trimming and J lost 6 bases, with 5 bases between them. CDR3 length: 12 amino acids. DNA for the CDR3: TGTGCCAGCAGCTTAGATCGCGCTGAAGCTTTCTTT. Translated: CASSLDRAEAFF.

The chain is built from TRBV29-1 and TRBJ2-7; a possible D gene is TRBD2 (5 bases). The ends were cut back, 4 bases at V and 3 bases at J, with 7 bases in the middle. Looked up from germline, CDR1 is SQVTM and CDR2 is ANQGSEA. The CDR3 is 11 residues long. The CDR3 coding sequence is TGCAGCGTTGGGACTTTCTACGAGCAGTACTTC. Residues: CSVGTFYEQYF.

The V call is TRBV5-1, the J call TRBJ1-1; possible D gene TRBD1, 5 bases. CDR3 length: 12 residues. The V end was cut by 2 bases, the J end by 7 bases, with 9 bases between. CDR1 is SGHRS, CDR2 YFSETQ, per germline. CDR3 sequence reads: CASSFQGNEAFF. The CDR3 DNA reads as TGCGCCAGCAGCTTTCAGGGTAATGAAGCTTTCTTT.

This chain uses TRBV4-1 with TRBJ1-2; D is perhaps TRBD1 (5 bases). The CDR3 is made up of 16 amino acids. V dropped 0 bases and J dropped 4 bases, with 15 bases sitting between them. Germline V CDR1 and CDR2: MGHRA, YSYEKL. Here the CDR3 DNA reads TGCGCCAGCAGCCAAGATGGGTCAGGGTTCACCTATGGCTACACCTTC. Translated: CASSQDGSGFTYGYTF.

This clone was detected a few times. The J gene is TRBJ2-7, the V gene TRBV11-2; D possibly corresponds to TRBD1 (7 bases). CDR3 size: 17 residues. From germline, CDR1 is SGHAT and CDR2 FQNNGV. V dropped 4 bases and J dropped 0 bases, with 19 bases sitting between them. CDR3 region: CASSSRRAGTVSYEQYF. The CDR3 DNA is TGTGCCAGCAGCTCCAGGAGGGCGGGGACAGTCTCCTACGAGCAGTACTTC.

By share, this clone counts as medium-sized (0.01 to 0.1%). J is TRBJ2-7 and V is TRBV5-1, with 7 bases matching TRBD1. CDR3 length: 14 amino acids. Trimming at V came to 0 bases and at J to 3 bases, leaving 3 bases not matched to a gene. The germline V gene encodes CDR1 SGHRS and CDR2 YFSETQ. CDR3 in DNA: TGCGCCAGCAGCTTGGCCAACAGGGGCTACGAGCAGTACTTC. Residues: CASSLANRGYEQYF.

J is TRBJ1-5 and V is TRBV6-5, with D unresolved. Trimming pared 4 bases from V and 9 bases from J, leaving 13 bases between. Germline V gene lookup returns CDR1 MNHEY and CDR2 SVGAGI. The CDR3 contains 13 residues. CDR3 region: CASSLKRELPQHF. The CDR3 nucleotides read TGTGCCAGCAGTTTGAAGAGGGAATTGCCCCAGCATTTT.

The J gene is TRBJ1-5, the V gene TRBV19, with 9 bases that match TRBD1. V lost 6 bases to trimming and J lost 1 base; unmatched junction nucleotides: 10. This CDR3 region has 17 residues. The germline V gene has CDR1 LNHDA and CDR2 SQIVND (reference sequence). CDR3 DNA sequence: TGTGCCAGTAGCCCAAGGACAGGGGTCGGGAGCAATCAGCCCCAGCATTTT. This gives the protein CASSPRTGVGSNQPQHF.

V gene TRBV7-2 combines with J gene TRBJ2-1; 7 bases fit TRBD2. V was pared by 5 bases and J by 4 bases, with 11 bases of the junction left unmatched. The germline V gene encodes CDR1 SGHTA and CDR2 FQGNSA. The CDR3 extends over 16 amino acids. The CDR3 spells CASSPGPQRGYNEQFF. The CDR3 DNA sequence: TGTGCCAGCAGCCCAGGCCCCCAGCGGGGTTACAATGAGCAGTTCTTC.

The V and J genes are TRBV19 and TRBJ1-5; 7 nucleotides match TRBD1. CDR1 is LNHDA, CDR2 SQIVND, per germline (reference sequence). V shed 7 bases and J 7 bases; nucleotides not matched to a gene: 10. The CDR3 loop spans 14 amino acids. In DNA, the CDR3 is TGTGCCAGTAACCCTACAGGGGACCACCAGCCCCAGCATTTT. This codes for CASNPTGDHQPQHF.

The gene calls are TRBV19 and TRBJ1-1; tentatively, D is TRBD1 (6 bases). Germline values: CDR1 LNHDA, CDR2 SQIVND (reference sequence). V was cut by 9 bases and J by 7 bases, with 21 bases left in between. This CDR3 is built from 14 residues. DNA of the CDR3: TGTGCCAGCCATAAGGGCAGGGGTAATGGTGAAGCTTTCTTT. Translation gives CASHKGRGNGEAFF. The full variable domain, its missing parts supplied by reference TRBV19 and TRBJ1-1, is DGGITQSPKYLFRKEGQNVTLSCEQNLNHDAMYWYRQDPGQGLRLIYYSQIVNDFQKGDIAEGYSVSREKKESFPLTVTSAQKNPTAFYLCASHKGRGNGEAFFGQGTRLTVV.

This rearrangement joins TRBV5-1 to TRBJ1-2; weak D call: TRBD1 (5 bases). V lost 4 bases to trimming and J lost 1 base, with 17 bases between them. The germline V gene has CDR1 SGHRS and CDR2 YFSETQ. This CDR3 has 16 residues. The DNA for the CDR3 is TGCGCCAGCAGCATCAACCCGGGACTGAGTAACTATGGCTACACCTTC. It specifies CASSINPGLSNYGYTF.

In DNA, the CDR3 is TGTGCCAGCGTAAGGACTAGCGGGGGTAATGAGCAGTTCTTC. It specifies CASVRTSGGNEQFF. The genes are TRBV2 and TRBJ2-1, with TRBD2 matching 13 bases. The CDR3 is 14 amino acids. V was pared by 8 bases and J by 7 bases, with 5 bases of the junction left unmatched. Per the germline V gene, CDR1 is SNHLY and CDR2 is FYNNEI.

This chain links TRBV6-5 with TRBJ2-4, with D possibly TRBD1 on 6 matching bases. This CDR3 is built from 14 residues. V was cut by 4 bases and J by 8 bases, with 15 bases left in between. CDR1 is MNHEY and CDR2 is SVGAGI in the germline V gene. This CDR3 is CASSFRGYGDIQYF. The CDR3 nucleotides read TGTGCCAGCAGTTTCAGGGGCTACGGGGACATTCAGTACTTC.

This chain uses TRBV7-6 with TRBJ1-1; D gene uncertain. This CDR3 is 15 amino acids long. V lost 2 bases and J 1 base, leaving 11 bases between the germline ends. Per germline, CDR1 SGHVS and CDR2 FNYEAQ. The CDR3 region has the DNA TGTGCCAGCAGCTTATTTGAGGTCGAGAACACTGAAGCTTTCTTT. Protein sequence: CASSLFEVENTEAFF. Full variable domain (missing parts from reference TRBV7-6 and TRBJ1-1): GAGVSQSPRYKVTKRGQDVALRCDPISGHVSLYWYRQALGQGPEFLTYFNYEAQQDKSGLPNDRFSAERPEGSISTLTIQRTEQRDSAMYRCASSLFEVENTEAFFGQGTRLTVV.

The J gene is TRBJ2-7, the V gene TRBV9; TRBD2 matches 7 bases. The CDR3 is 15 residues long. Looked up from germline, CDR1 is SGDLS and CDR2 is YYNGEE. V dropped 0 bases and J dropped 4; count of bases not matched to a gene: 7. CDR3 sequence (DNA): TGTGCCAGCAGCGTAGTCTGGACTAGGAAATACGAGCAGTACTTC. Its protein product is CASSVVWTRKYEQYF.

The sample holds a few counts of this clone. The chain links TRBV6-5 to TRBJ1-1, with TRBD1 matching over 10 bases. J gave up 7 bases and V 4 bases, and 9 bases lay outside the gene matches. The CDR3 totals 15 residues. Germline-derived CDR1 and CDR2 are MNHEY and SVGAGI. CDR3 residues: CASSFLPGQGNEAFF. As DNA, the CDR3 is TGTGCCAGCAGTTTCCTACCGGGACAGGGGAATGAAGCTTTCTTT.

The genes are TRBV30 and TRBJ1-2; D possibly corresponds to TRBD1 (5 bases). The CDR3 contains 16 residues. Germline loops: CDR1 GTSNPN, CDR2 SVGIG (reference sequence). Trimming stripped 5 bases from V and 4 bases from J, with 23 bases between. The CDR3, as DNA: TGTGCCTGGGACGTGGCCCTGGACAAAGCCTCCTATGGCTACACCTTC. Translated, it gives CAWDVALDKASYGYTF.

The chain carries TRBV7-8 and TRBJ2-5; 11 nucleotides align to TRBD2. CDR3 size: 15 residues. Germline trimming cut 4 bases from V and 5 bases from J; bases unmatched to any gene: 6. Germline CDR1 and CDR2: SGHVS and FQNEAQ. In DNA, the CDR3 is TGTGCCAGCAGCTCTAGCGGGGGGACTCGTGAGACCCAGTACTTC. It encodes CASSSSGGTRETQYF.

This clone was seen only once. This chain links TRBV19 with TRBJ1-3; D is unclear. This CDR3 has 16 residues. CDR1 LNHDA and CDR2 SQIVND come from the germline V gene (reference sequence). The V gene lost 3 bases and the J gene lost 0 bases, with 12 bases spanning the gap. The CDR3 sequence: CASSILSEGSGNTIYF. Here the CDR3 DNA reads TGTGCCAGTAGTATTTTGTCCGAGGGCTCTGGAAACACCATATATTTT.

V and J are TRBV20-1 and TRBJ1-2, with D unclear. V was cut by 5 bases and J by 1 base, with 5 bases left in between. This CDR3 spans 11 amino acids. CDR1 and CDR2 (germline): DFQATT, SNEGSKA (reference sequence). CDR3 in DNA: TGCAGTGCTGTATATAACTATGGCTACACCTTC. This codes for CSAVYNYGYTF.